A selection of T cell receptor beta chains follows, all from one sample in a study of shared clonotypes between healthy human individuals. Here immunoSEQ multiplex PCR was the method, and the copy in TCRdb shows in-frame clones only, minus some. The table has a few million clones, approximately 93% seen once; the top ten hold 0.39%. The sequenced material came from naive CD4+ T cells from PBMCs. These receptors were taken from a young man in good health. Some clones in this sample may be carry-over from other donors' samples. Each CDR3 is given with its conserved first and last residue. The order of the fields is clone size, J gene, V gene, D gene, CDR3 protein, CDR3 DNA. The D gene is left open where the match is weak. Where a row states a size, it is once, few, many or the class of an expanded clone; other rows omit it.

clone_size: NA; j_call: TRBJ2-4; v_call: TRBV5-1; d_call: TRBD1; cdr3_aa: CASSTTGANKNIQYF; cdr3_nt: TGCGCCAGCAGCACTACAGGGGCCAACAAAAACATTCAGTACTTC
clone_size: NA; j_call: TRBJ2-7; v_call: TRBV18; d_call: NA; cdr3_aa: CASSPGTGTYEQYF; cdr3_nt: TGTGCCAGCTCACCCGGGACGGGAACCTACGAGCAGTACTTC
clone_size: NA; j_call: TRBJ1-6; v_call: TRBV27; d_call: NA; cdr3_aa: CASSGTAAGGSPLHF; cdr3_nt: TGTGCCAGCAGTGGGACCGCCGCGGGTGGTTCACCCCTCCACTTT
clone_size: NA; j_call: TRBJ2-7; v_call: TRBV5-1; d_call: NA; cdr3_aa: CASSLRSPGSASDESYEQYF; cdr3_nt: TGCGCCAGCAGCCTCCGTTCCCCCGGGTCCGCTAGCGATGAATCCTACGAGCAGTACTTC
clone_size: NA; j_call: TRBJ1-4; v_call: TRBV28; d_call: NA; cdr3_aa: CASSFRGGSTNEKLFF; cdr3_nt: TGTGCCAGCAGTTTTCGGGGAGGGTCAACTAATGAAAAACTGTTTTTT
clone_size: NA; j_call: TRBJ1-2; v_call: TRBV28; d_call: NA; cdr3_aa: CASSSGDGIYGYTF; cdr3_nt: TGTGCCAGCAGTTCCGGGGACGGGATCTATGGCTACACCTTC
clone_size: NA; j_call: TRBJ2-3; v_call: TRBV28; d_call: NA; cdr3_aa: CASSAPGDGADTQYF; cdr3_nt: TGTGCCAGCAGTGCCCCCGGGGATGGCGCAGATACGCAGTATTTT
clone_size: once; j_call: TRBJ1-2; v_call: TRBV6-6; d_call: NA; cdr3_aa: CASSYSGDYGYTF; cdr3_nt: TGTGCCAGCAGTTATTCAGGGGACTATGGCTACACCTTC
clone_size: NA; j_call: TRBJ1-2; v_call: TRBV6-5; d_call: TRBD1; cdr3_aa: CASSYTRGLNGYTF; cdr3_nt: TGTGCCAGCAGTTACACGAGGGGGCTCAATGGCTACACCTTC
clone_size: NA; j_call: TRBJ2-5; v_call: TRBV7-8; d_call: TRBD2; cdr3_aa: CAGRREGKETQYF; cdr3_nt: TGTGCCGGAAGGCGGGAGGGGAAGGAGACCCAGTACTTC
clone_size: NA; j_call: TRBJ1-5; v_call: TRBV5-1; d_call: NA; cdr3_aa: CASSLETGNQPQHF; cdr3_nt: TGCGCCAGCAGCTTGGAGACAGGCAATCAGCCCCAGCATTTT
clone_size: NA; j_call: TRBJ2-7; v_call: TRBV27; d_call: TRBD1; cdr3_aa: CASSLSHAPGTGGFPYEQYF; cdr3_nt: TGTGCCAGCAGTTTATCACACGCCCCCGGGACAGGGGGCTTCCCCTACGAGCAGTACTTC
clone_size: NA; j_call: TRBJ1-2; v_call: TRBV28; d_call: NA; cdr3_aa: CASSYDGGRGYTF; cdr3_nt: TGTGCCAGCAGTTACGACGGCGGCCGCGGCTACACCTTC
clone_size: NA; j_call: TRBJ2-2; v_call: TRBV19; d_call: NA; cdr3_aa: CASSRDAGGNTGELFF; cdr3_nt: TGTGCCAGTAGTAGGGACGCCGGGGGGAACACCGGGGAGCTGTTTTTT
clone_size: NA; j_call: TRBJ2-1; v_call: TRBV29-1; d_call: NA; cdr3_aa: CSVESVASYNEQFF; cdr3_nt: TGCAGCGTAGAAAGCGTAGCGTCCTACAATGAGCAGTTCTTC
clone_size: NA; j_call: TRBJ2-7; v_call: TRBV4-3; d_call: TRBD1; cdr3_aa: CASSQDRGQGISYEQYF; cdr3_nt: TGCGCCAGCAGCCAAGATAGGGGACAGGGGATCTCCTACGAGCAGTACTTC
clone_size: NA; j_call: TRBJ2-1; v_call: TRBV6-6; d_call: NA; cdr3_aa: CASSYSGSYNEQFF; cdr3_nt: TGTGCCAGCAGTTACTCGGGCAGCTACAATGAGCAGTTCTTC
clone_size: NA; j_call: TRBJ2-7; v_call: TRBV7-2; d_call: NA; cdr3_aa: CASSLGWGNYEQYF; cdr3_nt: TGTGCCAGCAGCTTAGGGTGGGGTAACTACGAGCAGTACTTC
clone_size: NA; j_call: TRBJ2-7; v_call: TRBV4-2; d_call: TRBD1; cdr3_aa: CASSQDIVDRGDEQYF; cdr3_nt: TGTGCCAGCAGCCAAGACATCGTCGACAGGGGCGACGAGCAGTACTTC
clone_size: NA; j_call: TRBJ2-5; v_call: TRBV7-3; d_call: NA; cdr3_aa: CASSPRGLGETQYF; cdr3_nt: TGTGCCAGCAGCCCCCGGGGCCTCGGGGAGACCCAGTACTTC
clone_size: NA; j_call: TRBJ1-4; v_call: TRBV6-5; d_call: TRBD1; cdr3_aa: CASRDRGEKLFF; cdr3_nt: TGTGCCAGCAGGGACAGGGGTGAAAAACTGTTTTTT
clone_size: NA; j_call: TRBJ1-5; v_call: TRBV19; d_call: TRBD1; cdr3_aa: CASSRDRATQPQHF; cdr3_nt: TGTGCCAGTAGTCGGGACAGGGCCACTCAGCCCCAGCATTTT
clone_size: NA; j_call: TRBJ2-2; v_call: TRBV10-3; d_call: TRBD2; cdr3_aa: CAISESPTSGYTGELFF; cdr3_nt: TGTGCCATCAGTGAGAGTCCCACTAGCGGCTACACCGGGGAGCTGTTTTTT
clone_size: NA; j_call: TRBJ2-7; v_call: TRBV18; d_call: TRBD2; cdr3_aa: CASSPLGLAGGEQYF; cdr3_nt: TGTGCCAGCTCGCCCCTCGGACTAGCGGGGGGAGAGCAGTACTTC
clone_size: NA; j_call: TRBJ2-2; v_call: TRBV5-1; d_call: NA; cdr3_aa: CASSLGRASGTGELFF; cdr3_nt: TGCGCCAGCAGCTTAGGCAGGGCGAGCGGCACCGGGGAGCTGTTTTTT
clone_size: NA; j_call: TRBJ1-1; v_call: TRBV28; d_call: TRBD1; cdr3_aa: CASRPTLGTGETEAFF; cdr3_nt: TGTGCCAGCAGGCCGACGCTTGGGACAGGGGAAACTGAAGCTTTCTTT
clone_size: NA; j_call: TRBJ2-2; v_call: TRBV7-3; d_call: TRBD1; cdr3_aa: CASSLMVRQGLNTGELFF; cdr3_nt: TGTGCCAGCAGCTTAATGGTCCGACAGGGGCTAAATACCGGGGAGCTGTTTTTT
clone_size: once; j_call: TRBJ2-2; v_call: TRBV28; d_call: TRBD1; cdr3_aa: CASGPGGRDTGELFF; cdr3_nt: TGTGCCAGCGGACCAGGGGGTCGGGACACCGGGGAGCTGTTTTTT
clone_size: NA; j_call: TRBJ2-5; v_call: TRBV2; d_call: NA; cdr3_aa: CASRQSQETQYF; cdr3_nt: TGTGCCAGCAGACAGAGCCAAGAGACCCAGTACTTC
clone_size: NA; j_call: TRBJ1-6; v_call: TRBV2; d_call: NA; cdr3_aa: CASSERRGGNSPLHF; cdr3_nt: TGTGCCAGCAGTGAACGTCGAGGTGGTAATTCACCCCTCCACTTT
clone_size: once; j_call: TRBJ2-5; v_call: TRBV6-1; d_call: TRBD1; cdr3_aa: CASTDRAKETQYF; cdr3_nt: TGTGCCAGCACGGACAGGGCCAAAGAGACCCAGTACTTC
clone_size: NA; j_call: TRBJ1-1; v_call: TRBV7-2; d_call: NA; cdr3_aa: CASSWAGPGNTEAFF; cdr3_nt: TGTGCCAGCAGCTGGGCGGGGCCCGGAAACACTGAAGCTTTCTTT
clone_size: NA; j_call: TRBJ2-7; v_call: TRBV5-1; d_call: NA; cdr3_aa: CASSFGTGTYEQYF; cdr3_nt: TGCGCCAGCAGCTTTGGGACGGGAACCTACGAGCAGTACTTC
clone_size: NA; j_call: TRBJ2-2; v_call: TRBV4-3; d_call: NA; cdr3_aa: CASSKGAPGQAGELFF; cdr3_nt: TGCGCCAGCAGCAAAGGGGCGCCCGGTCAGGCCGGGGAGCTGTTTTTT
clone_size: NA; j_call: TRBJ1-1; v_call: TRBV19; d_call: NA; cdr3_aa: CASSIRSRGTLNTEAFF; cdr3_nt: TGTGCCAGTAGTATACGCTCTCGAGGGACACTGAACACTGAAGCTTTCTTT